This T cell receptor beta chain was retrieved from a study of regulatory T cells in long-lasting Graves disease. Background on the study: With positive TSH receptor antibodies and over 5 years of antithyroid drugs, Graves' disease was considered persistent.

Findings and caveats of the study: Tissue studied was limited to peripheral blood, excluding thyroid tissue.

The V gene lost 2 bases and the J gene lost 2 bases, with 19 bases spanning the gap. This CDR3 contains 17 residues. CDR1 MNHEY and CDR2 SMNVEV come from the germline V gene (reference sequence). Worth noting for this clonotype: Its antigen is not identified.

Sequencing libraries for TCR beta were prepared with iRepertoire HTBI primers and Arm-PCR of CDR3 regions. Original methodology: Identification across samples found fewer than 65 TRBV and 12 to 15 TRBJ segments. TCRdb processed the multiplex PCR reads anew with MiXCR; each CDR3 protein has one entry. The V and J calls and clone size come from TCRdb's table, not from the authors' own analysis. This sample has about 660,000 distinct CDR3 sequences, with around 30% found just once. Time point: persistent/refractory GD, antithyroid drugs over 5 years with positive TRAb. Construction of the TCR library relied on RNA isolated from PBMCs.

This sample comprised peripheral blood mononuclear cells (PBMCs), obtained when the disease was refractory, from a patient treated with antithyroid drugs. The TCR was taken from a female donor with Graves disease. The V gene is TRBV27, the J gene TRBJ2-7, with D possibly TRBD2 on 6 matching bases. CDR3: CASSLRGFRDSTYEQYF. CDR3 bases: TGTGCCAGCAGTTTACGCGGATTCCGGGACTCTACCTACGAGCAGTACTTC.